This T cell receptor beta chain emerged from a study of siplizumab effects on memory and regulatory T cells. Study-wide findings and caveats: Assignment to unstimulated subsets succeeded for only a minor fraction of the alloreactive clones. It seemed that naive T cells were more diverse than memory cells and were major contributors to the alloresponse. The authors did not confirm suppressive function in proliferating Tregs from siplizumab cultures. Proliferating CD4+ or CD8+ clones, roughly 75-97% of them, lacked an assignable naive or memory phenotype.

TCRdb's table, derived via immunoSEQ multiplex PCR, lists solely in-frame clones and lacks some. The sample yields fewer than 120,000 clones, roughly 90% seen once. As regards this clone: As yet, its antigen is unknown.

This CDR3 region has 13 residues. CDR1 and CDR2 from the germline V gene are SNHLY and FYNNEI. V was trimmed by 3 bases and J by 3 bases, leaving 6 bases between them. The chain has TRBV2 and TRBJ1-5; tentative D call: TRBD1 (5 bases). The material sequenced was CD4+ T cells sorted from blood. This TCR was recovered from a human donor in good health. The CDR3 nucleotides read TGTGCCAGCAGTGACAGGGTCAATCAGCCCCAGCATTTT. This gives the protein CASSDRVNQPQHF.